The source of this T cell receptor beta chain is a study of naive and memory T cell subsets (dated by TCRdb to 2017 to 2019). Some background on the complete study: Sorted naive and memory T cell subsets from peripheral blood were analyzed in the study using a UMI-based, open-source pipeline for TCR alpha and beta sequencing. The functional CMV T cell responses agreed completely with IgG serology results. RNA was DNase-treated and reverse transcribed with TCR constant-region primers, mostly using SuperScript III.

Note on this clonotype: Its antigen specificity is not known. The input lacks base qualities; no much larger clone sits a single base away.

Libraries were constructed by UMI-ligation and nested PCR. The beta constant-region primer was an equimolar mix of two oligonucleotides covering both TRBC1 and TRBC2. Four rounds of PCR, combining the SP2 primer with nested alpha and beta constant-region primers, were used to amplify the ligated cDNA. A single-stranded oligonucleotide containing the SP2 primer and a 12-nucleotide UMI was joined to the 3' end of the cDNA by T4 RNA ligase 1. The ligation reaction was incubated at 16°C for roughly 18-24 hours. To avoid over-amplification, PCR2 was usually performed as a SYBR Green qPCR and halted once a predetermined threshold was reached. All purifications after the first were performed with Agencourt AMPure XP magnetic beads. Libraries were quantified by Qubit and checked on a TapeStation, where a main peak was expected near 650 bp. Pooled libraries were sequenced on an Illumina MiSeq using v2 2x251 paired-end kits, and typically about 1-2.3 million reads were obtained per sample. Libraries were pooled at around 4 nM per sample, and roughly 5-8% PhiX was added to improve cluster recognition. For the original study's pipeline: FASTQ reads processed by Demultiplexor were assigned V and J genes by Decombinator through tag matching that tolerated a single base-pair mismatch. UMIs were used by Collapsinator to correct both sequencing errors and frequency errors arising from PCR heterogeneity. CDR3Translator translated TCRs and extracted CDR3s from the conserved cysteine to the FGXG phenylalanine, flagging non-productive sequences. Gini, Shannon entropy and inverse Simpson indices were computed after subsampling the repertoires to the same number of UMI-defined TCRs. Within the linear range, a power law was fitted to clonotype abundance distributions using maximum likelihood. Similar UMI counts, unique TCR numbers and clonal distributions were obtained with the pipeline and with MIGEC on one naive CD8 sample. In one analysis, naive TCRs that were also found in any memory subset of the same donor were excluded from the naive repertoire. Repertoires were searched for about 7,300 CMV-associated CDR3 sequences compiled from VDJdb and a published dataset. TCRdb reprocessing: public reads trimmed at Q25 with fastp, clones called with MiXCR, in-frame beta chains kept. Rows are combined by CDR3 protein, so each entry shows the most common genes and DNA. TCRdb's processing, not the authors', yielded these V and J calls. Across this sample there are under 150,000 distinct CDR3 sequences, with more than 15% seen only once. The top ten hold about 0.57% of the sample.

Beyond this particular receptor, the publication reports: In both CD4 and CD8 cells, the Gini index increased while Shannon and inverse Simpson diversity decreased from naive through CM, EM and EMRA. The repertoire findings for the naive and memory subsets could not be validated against a ground truth, as none was available. RNA-based TCR counts may be affected by expression changes linked to T cell activation and differentiation. A few larger clonotypes were found in naive repertoires, especially CD8, and these larger clonotypes were possibly memory cells re-expressing CD45RA. Once error correction was done, more than 95% of naive TCR sequences showed up just once, which made the naive abundance distributions much steeper than those of the memory subsets. TCR abundance followed a power law whose exponent differed between naive and memory subsets but was consistent across the three individuals. Each clonotype was defined as a single alpha or beta chain sequence rather than as a paired alpha/beta receptor.

Separate amplification of TCR alpha and beta chain libraries was performed from the second PCR step onward. The CMV status of each donor was determined by measuring IFNgamma production from CD4+ T cells after fresh PBMCs had been stimulated overnight with CMV viral lysate. CD4 T cells were positively selected using Miltenyi beads, after which CD8 T cells were positively selected from the CD4-negative fraction. Cells stained for CD3, CD4, CD8, CD45RA, CD27 and a live/dead dye were sorted on a BD Aria II into four subsets by CD45RA and CD27. Blood came from a few healthy volunteers, each fractionated into CD4 and CD8 T cells and then into four differentiation subsets. About 130 ml of peripheral blood was collected from each donor, and PBMC were isolated by Ficoll-Paque PLUS density-gradient centrifugation. The sorted cells were lysed in RLT buffer, after which RNA was extracted using a Qiagen RNeasy kit and kept at -80 degrees C.

The sequencing sample was made of naive CD8+ T cells from blood. The cell subset or site label of this sample denotes: naive T cells, CD45RA high CD27+. The TCR sequence derives from a human donor in good health.

The bases read TGCAGCGTTTCCTGGACAGAACGGGCTGAAGCTTTCTTT. This yields the protein CSVSWTERAEAFF. The rearranged segments are TRBV29-1 and TRBJ1-1; a weak D assignment points to TRBD1 (6 bases agree). Per the germline V gene, SQVTM is the CDR1 and ANQGSEA is the CDR2. V was cut back by 5 bases and J by 6 bases, leaving a gap of 16 bases between them. Counted from cysteine to phenylalanine, this CDR3 has 13 amino acids. The CDR3 DNA has 39 bases and is translated from base 1.